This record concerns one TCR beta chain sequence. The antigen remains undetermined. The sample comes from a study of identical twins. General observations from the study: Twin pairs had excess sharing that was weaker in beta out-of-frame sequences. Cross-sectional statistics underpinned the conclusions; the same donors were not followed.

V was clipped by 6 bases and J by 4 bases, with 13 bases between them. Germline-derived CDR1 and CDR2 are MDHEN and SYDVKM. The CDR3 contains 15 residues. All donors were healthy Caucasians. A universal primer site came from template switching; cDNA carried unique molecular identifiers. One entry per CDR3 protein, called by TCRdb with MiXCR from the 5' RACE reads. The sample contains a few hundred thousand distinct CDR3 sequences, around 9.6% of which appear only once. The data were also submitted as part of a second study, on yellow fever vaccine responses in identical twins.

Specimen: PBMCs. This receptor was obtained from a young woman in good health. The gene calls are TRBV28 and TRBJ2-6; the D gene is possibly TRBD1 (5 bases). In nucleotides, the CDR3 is TGTGCCAGCAGCTCCAGGGTTATAGGGGCCAACGTCCTGACTTTC. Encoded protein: CASSSRVIGANVLTF.